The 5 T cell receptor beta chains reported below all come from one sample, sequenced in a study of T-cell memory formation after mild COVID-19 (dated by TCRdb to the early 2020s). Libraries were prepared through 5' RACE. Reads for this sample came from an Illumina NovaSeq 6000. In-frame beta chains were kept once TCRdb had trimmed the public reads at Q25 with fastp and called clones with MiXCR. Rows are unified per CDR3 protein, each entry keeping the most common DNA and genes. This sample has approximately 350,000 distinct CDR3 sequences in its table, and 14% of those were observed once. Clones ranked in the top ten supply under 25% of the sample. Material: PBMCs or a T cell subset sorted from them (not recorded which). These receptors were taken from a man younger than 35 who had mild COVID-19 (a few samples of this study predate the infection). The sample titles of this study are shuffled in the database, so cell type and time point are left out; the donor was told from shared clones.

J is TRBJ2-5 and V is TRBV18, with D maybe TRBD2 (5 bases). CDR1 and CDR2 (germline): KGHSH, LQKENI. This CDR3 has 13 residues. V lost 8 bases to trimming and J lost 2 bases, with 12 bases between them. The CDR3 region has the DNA TGTGCCAGCCGCCCGGGGTTACAAGAGACCCAGTACTTC. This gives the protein CASRPGLQETQYF.

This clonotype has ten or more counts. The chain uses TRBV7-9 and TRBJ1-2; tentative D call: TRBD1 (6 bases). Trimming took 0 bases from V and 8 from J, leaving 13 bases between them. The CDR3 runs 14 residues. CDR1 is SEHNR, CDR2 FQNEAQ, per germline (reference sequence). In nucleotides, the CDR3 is TGTGCCAGCAGCTTAGCCCCCCACAGGGAAGGCTACACCTTC. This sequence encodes CASSLAPHREGYTF.

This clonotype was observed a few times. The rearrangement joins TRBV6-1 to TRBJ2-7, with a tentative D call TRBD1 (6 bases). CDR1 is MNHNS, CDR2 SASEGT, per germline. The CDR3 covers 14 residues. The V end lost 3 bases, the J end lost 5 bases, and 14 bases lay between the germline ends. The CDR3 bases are TGTGCCAGCAGTGAGGGTGGTCACAGGGACGAGCAGTACGTC. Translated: CASSEGGHRDEQYV.

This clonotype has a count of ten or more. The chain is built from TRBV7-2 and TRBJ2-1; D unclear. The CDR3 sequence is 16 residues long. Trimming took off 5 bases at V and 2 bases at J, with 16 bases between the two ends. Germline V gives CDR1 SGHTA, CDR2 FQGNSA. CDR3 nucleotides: TGTGCCAGCAGCCCCCGGACGGTGCACGCCTACAATGAGCAGTTCTTC. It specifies CASSPRTVHAYNEQFF.

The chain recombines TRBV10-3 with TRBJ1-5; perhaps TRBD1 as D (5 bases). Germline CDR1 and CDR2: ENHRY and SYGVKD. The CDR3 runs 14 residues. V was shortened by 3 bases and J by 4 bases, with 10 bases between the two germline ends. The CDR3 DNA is TGTGCCATCAGTGATAGGGGAGATAATCAGCCCCAGCATTTT. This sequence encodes CAISDRGDNQPQHF.